The 5 T cell receptor beta chains below all came from one sample that was sequenced in a study of blood T cells in healthy people across ages. Then a second PCR, running roughly 7 to 11 cycles, was carried out with a sample-barcoded 5' primer and a J-beta primer mix. Via MiXCR, TCRdb re-called the 5' RACE reads, giving one row per CDR3 protein. The sample records about 2 million distinct CDR3 sequences, around 48% being singletons. Sequenced sample: blood. Receptors originate from a woman aged 40 to 55 in good health.

This clonotype was counted only a few times. The DNA for the CDR3 is TGTGCCAGCAGTTATAAGGGGATGGGCAATCAGCCCCAGCATTTT. It specifies CASSYKGMGNQPQHF. The V and J genes are TRBV6-2 or TRBV6-3 and TRBJ1-5; tentatively, D is TRBD1 (5 bases). V was pared by 3 bases and J by 2 bases, with 11 bases between. The CDR3 loop spans 15 amino acids. Germline V gene lookup returns CDR1 MNHEY and CDR2 SVGEGT.

The rearrangement uses TRBV5-6 and TRBJ2-7; D is undetermined. Trimming pared 8 bases from V and 0 bases from J, leaving 9 bases between. The CDR3 loop spans 12 amino acids. The germline CDR1 and CDR2 sequences are SGHDT and YYEEEE. The CDR3 protein is CARCQDSYEQYF. In DNA form, the CDR3 reads TGTGCCAGATGCCAGGACTCCTACGAGCAGTACTTC.

This clonotype has more than one count but fewer than ten. This chain uses TRBV29-1 with TRBJ1-2; D is undetermined. There are 15 residues in the CDR3. Trimming took off 0 bases at V and 7 bases at J, with 18 bases between the two ends. The germline V gene has CDR1 SQVTM and CDR2 ANQGSEA. The CDR3 loop is CSVEDRQGRRAGYTF. The CDR3 bases are TGCAGCGTTGAAGATAGACAAGGCAGGAGGGCTGGCTACACCTTC.

This rearrangement joins TRBV25-1 to TRBJ1-2, with TRBD1 matching over 8 bases. The germline gives CDR1 MGHDK, CDR2 SYGVNS. CDR3 length equals 13 residues. With 5 bases clipped from V and 6 bases from J, the junction kept 5 bases outside the gene matches. CDR3 in amino acids: CASSHSGGDGYTF. The CDR3 region has the DNA TGTGCCAGCAGTCACTCAGGGGGCGATGGCTACACCTTC.

The V call is TRBV4-3, the J call TRBJ1-5; D not resolved. Germline CDR1 reads LGHNA; CDR2 reads YSLEER. V was clipped by 0 bases and J by 6 bases, with 9 bases between them. This CDR3 has 14 residues. The CDR3 here is CASSQEWLFQPQHF. The DNA for the CDR3 is TGCGCCAGCAGCCAAGAATGGCTGTTTCAGCCCCAGCATTTT.